The sequence of this T cell receptor beta chain was determined in a study of blood T cell repertoires in COVID-19. The CDR3 loop spans 19 amino acids. V lost 8 bases, J lost 2 bases, and 20 bases stayed unmatched. The germline V gene encodes CDR1 LNHDA and CDR2 SQIVND (reference sequence). Using immunoSEQ multiplex PCR, the repertoire was profiled, and TCRdb retains in-frame clones only, with some absent. The sample holds approximately 200,000 clones, roughly 80% seen once. The chain is built from TRBV19 and TRBJ1-5; TRBD1 matches 8 bases. The receptor was isolated from an elderly woman with acute or convalescent COVID-19. The sequencing sample was made of peripheral blood. CDR3 in DNA: TGTGCCAGTCTTATTACCGGGACAGGACTCTATGGCCGCAATCAGCCCCAGCATTTT. Amino acids: CASLITGTGLYGRNQPQHF.